This entry lists 29 T cell receptor beta chains sequenced from one sample in a study of blood T cell repertoires in COVID-19. The method was immunoSEQ multiplex PCR; TCRdb's version includes in-frame clones alone and lacks a portion of them. The sample yields roughly 330,000 clones, around 87% seen once. The source material was PBMCs or T cells enriched from blood (not recorded which). Receptors were obtained from a woman aged 25 to 45 who had recovered from COVID-19.

The genes are TRBV5-4 and TRBJ2-3, with 13 bases that match TRBD2. The germline V gene has CDR1 SGHNT and CDR2 YYREEE (reference sequence). The CDR3 runs 19 residues. The V gene end was trimmed by 3 bases and the J gene end by 2 bases; junction bases not matched to a gene: 12. The CDR3 protein is CASSSGLAGAEKYTDTQYF. The CDR3 DNA is TGTGCCAGCAGCTCCGGACTAGCGGGGGCCGAAAAATACACAGATACGCAGTATTTT.

V gene TRBV7-6 combines with J gene TRBJ1-6; a weak D match, TRBD1 (5 bases). In germline, CDR1 is SGHVS, CDR2 FNYEAQ. This CDR3 has 15 amino acids. V was cut by 1 base and J by 5 bases, with 9 bases left in between. CDR3 in amino acids: CASSLDRPDNSPLHF. CDR3 bases: TGTGCCAGCAGCTTAGACAGGCCCGATAATTCACCCCTCCACTTT.

This clone has a handful of counts. This rearrangement joins TRBV19 to TRBJ2-7; tentatively, D is TRBD2 (6 bases). With 5 bases removed from V and 3 bases from J, the gap between germline ends came to 11 bases. This CDR3 comprises 13 residues. From germline, CDR1 is LNHDA and CDR2 SQIVND (reference sequence). CDR3 in DNA: TGTGCCAGTAGTTCCGACGGGAGCTACGAGCAGTACTTC. Protein: CASSSDGSYEQYF.

The J gene is TRBJ2-3, the V gene TRBV2; possibly TRBD1 for D (5 bases). This CDR3 comprises 14 residues. Trimming stripped 7 bases from V and 0 bases from J, with 11 bases between. Germline V gene lookup returns CDR1 SNHLY and CDR2 FYNNEI. CDR3 loop: CASTWGTSTDTQYF. In nucleotides, the CDR3 is TGTGCCAGCACATGGGGCACTAGCACAGATACGCAGTATTTT.

The V call is TRBV4-2, the J call TRBJ1-2; maybe TRBD1 (6 bases). This CDR3 spans 16 amino acids. The V gene's germline CDR1 is LGHNA and CDR2 YNFKEQ. The V gene lost 4 bases and the J gene lost 1 base, with 16 bases spanning the gap. CDR3 amino acids: CASSRDLDSFNYGYTF. Here the CDR3 DNA reads TGTGCCAGCAGCCGTGACTTGGACAGCTTTAACTATGGCTACACCTTC.

This chain links TRBV27 with TRBJ1-1; the D is unclear. The CDR3 length is 15 residues. V lost 3 bases and J 7 bases, leaving 18 bases between the germline ends. Per germline, CDR1 MNHEY and CDR2 SMNVEV (reference sequence). CDR3 loop: CASSFRPFPGSEAFF. Here the CDR3 DNA reads TGTGCCAGCAGTTTCCGGCCCTTCCCGGGGAGTGAAGCTTTCTTT.

Only one count was recorded for this clone. V is TRBV10-1 and J is TRBJ2-6; D perhaps matches TRBD1 (6 bases). The CDR3 is made up of 17 amino acids. Germline values: CDR1 WNHNN, CDR2 SYGVQD (reference sequence). V dropped 8 bases and J dropped 0 bases, with 17 bases sitting between them. CDR3 nucleotide sequence: TGCGCCAGCTGCGAGGGACAAATCAGCTCTGGGGCCAACGTCCTGACTTTC. Translation: CASCEGQISSGANVLTF.

J is TRBJ1-1 and V is TRBV19, with D hard to call. Trimming took 1 base from V and 3 from J, leaving 12 bases between them. The CDR3 has 15 amino acids. Germline CDR1 is LNHDA and CDR2 is SQIVND (reference sequence). CDR3 coding DNA: TGTGCCAGTAGTATAGTATTAAACAGCCACACTGAAGCTTTCTTT. Translation: CASSIVLNSHTEAFF.

The chain employs TRBV7-9 and TRBJ2-5; 10 nucleotides line up with TRBD1. This CDR3 has 15 amino acids. After removal of 3 bases from V and 2 bases from J, the junction contained 3 bases not matched to a gene. Germline V gene lookup returns CDR1 SEHNR and CDR2 FQNEAQ (reference sequence). The CDR3 sequence: CASSFPDRGQETQYF. In nucleotides, the CDR3 is TGTGCCAGCAGCTTTCCGGACAGGGGGCAAGAGACCCAGTACTTC.

Only a few counts were recorded for this clone. This chain connects TRBV3-1 (or the pseudogene TRBV3-2) to TRBJ2-1; 7 bases align to TRBD2. The germline CDR1 and CDR2 sequences are LGHDT and YNNKEL (reference sequence). CDR3 size: 14 residues. J gave up 7 bases and V 2 bases, and 5 bases lay outside the gene matches. The chain's CDR3 is CASSQTGRGNEQFF. In nucleotides, the CDR3 is TGTGCCAGCAGCCAAACTGGGAGGGGAAATGAGCAGTTCTTC.

The chain has TRBV5-1 and TRBJ2-1; TRBD2 matches at 10 bases. Germline CDR1 SGHRS, CDR2 YFSETQ. The CDR3 consists of 17 residues. The junction had 13 bases not matched to a gene; V was cut back by 3 bases and J by 7 bases. The CDR3 DNA is TGCGCCAGCAGCTCCATACCTTTAGCGGGGGGCTTTAATGAGCAGTTCTTC. This sequence encodes CASSSIPLAGGFNEQFF.

This sequence joins TRBV20-1 and TRBJ2-3; a weak D match, TRBD2 (6 bases). The CDR3 is 10 amino acids. V was pared by 7 bases and J by 6 bases, with 8 bases between. From germline, CDR1 is DFQATT and CDR2 SNEGSKA (reference sequence). For the CDR3, the DNA is TGCAGTGGAGCGGGCGATACGCAGTATTTT. This encodes CSGAGDTQYF.

The genes are TRBV6-5 and TRBJ1-6, with TRBD1 matching 7 bases. From germline, CDR1 is MNHEY and CDR2 SVGAGI. The CDR3 length is 15 residues. The trim removed 4 bases at V and 5 bases at J, leaving 5 bases unmatched. As DNA, the CDR3 is TGTGCCAGCAGTTCTCGACAGGGTGATAATTCACCCCTCCACTTT. Its translation: CASSSRQGDNSPLHF.

The chain combines TRBV19 with TRBJ1-3; D is unclear. V lost 4 bases and J 2 bases, leaving 12 bases between the germline ends. The germline CDR1 and CDR2 sequences are LNHDA and SQIVND (reference sequence). The CDR3 is 15 residues long. CDR3 amino acids: CASSTSTDTGNTIYF. CDR3 bases: TGTGCCAGTAGTACCTCCACCGACACTGGAAACACCATATATTTT.

J is TRBJ1-6 and V is TRBV6-5; no clear D. Deletions cut 6 bases from V and 6 bases from J, with 15 bases between. Looked up from germline, CDR1 is MNHEY and CDR2 is SVGAGI. CDR3 size: 15 residues. CDR3 protein: CASSRGLPRNSPLHF. The CDR3 DNA is TGTGCCAGCAGCCGCGGACTGCCCCGTAATTCACCCCTCCACTTT.

The chain employs TRBV3-1 (or the pseudogene TRBV3-2) and TRBJ2-6, with TRBD1 as a possible D gene (6 bases). The V end lost 6 bases, the J end lost 2 bases, and 11 bases lay between the germline ends. Germline V gene lookup returns CDR1 LGHDT and CDR2 YNNKEL (reference sequence). The CDR3 sequence is 15 residues long. The CDR3 nucleotides read TGTGCCAGCAGTATCGAGGGGGCTGGGGCCAACGTCCTGACTTTC. It is translated as CASSIEGAGANVLTF.

V is TRBV7-2 and J is TRBJ2-2; perhaps TRBD1 as D (6 bases). The germline CDR1 and CDR2 sequences are SGHTA and FQGNSA. The CDR3 runs 14 residues. V shed 5 bases and J shed 6 bases, with 13 bases lying between them. Here the CDR3 reads CASSQGPHAGELFF. The CDR3 DNA follows: TGTGCCAGCAGCCAGGGGCCTCATGCCGGGGAGCTGTTTTTT.

The chain carries TRBV7-2 and TRBJ2-1; 13 bases fit TRBD2. Germline V gene lookup returns CDR1 SGHTA and CDR2 FQGNSA. CDR3 length: 16 residues. V shed 5 bases, J shed 7 bases, and the junction held 8 bases outside the gene matches. CDR3 loop: CASSRTSGGAVNEQFF. The CDR3 DNA follows: TGTGCCAGCAGCCGTACTAGCGGGGGGGCGGTGAATGAGCAGTTCTTC.

The genes are TRBV7-9 and TRBJ2-7; 10 nucleotides line up with TRBD1. This CDR3 is 15 amino acids long. The germline V gene has CDR1 SEHNR and CDR2 FQNEAQ (reference sequence). J gave up 3 bases and V 1 base, and 3 bases lay outside the gene matches. The CDR3 sequence: CASSLDWDRGYEQYF. DNA for the CDR3: TGTGCCAGCAGCTTAGATTGGGACAGGGGCTACGAGCAGTACTTC.

The rearrangement uses TRBV18 and TRBJ1-1; D is undetermined. The germline V and J ends were trimmed by 3 bases and 5 bases, with 7 bases remaining between them. Germline V gives CDR1 KGHSH, CDR2 LQKENI. This CDR3 contains 12 residues. The DNA for the CDR3 is TGTGCCAGCTCACCGACAATGACTGAAGCTTTCTTT. Its translation: CASSPTMTEAFF.

In DNA form, the CDR3 reads TGTGCCAGCTCACCCCGCGGAGGGAGGTTATCGGGAGAAAAACTGTTTTTT. Its translation is CASSPRGGRLSGEKLFF. This chain uses TRBV18 with TRBJ1-4; D is unresolved. The CDR3 has 17 residues. Trimming left V 3 bases short and J 8 bases short, with 22 bases between. Germline loops: CDR1 KGHSH, CDR2 LQKENI.

This clone has only one observation. The rearrangement links TRBV7-9 to TRBJ2-1; D is possibly TRBD2 (6 bases). The CDR3 length is 16 residues. Trimming removed 1 base from V and 10 bases from J, with 20 bases in between. The germline V gene encodes CDR1 SEHNR and CDR2 FQNEAQ (reference sequence). CDR3 residues: CASSLVPGPGRAEQFF. The DNA of the CDR3 is TGTGCCAGCAGCTTAGTACCGGGACCCGGGAGAGCGGAGCAGTTCTTC.

V usage is TRBV5-1 and J usage is TRBJ1-2; a weak D match, TRBD1 (5 bases). The CDR3 has 15 residues. Germline CDR1 reads SGHRS; CDR2 reads YFSETQ. V was shortened by 0 bases and J by 5 bases, with 14 bases between the two germline ends. In nucleotides, the CDR3 is TGCGCCAGCAGCTTGGGGGTCAGGGTTGTGTATGGCTACACCTTC. This translates into CASSLGVRVVYGYTF.

This chain's CDR3 is CASSQEYIRGGTEAFF. CDR3 in DNA: TGTGCCAGCAGCCAAGAGTATATAAGAGGAGGGACTGAAGCTTTCTTT. The chain recombines TRBV4-2 with TRBJ1-1; D gene ambiguous. V was shortened by 0 bases and J by 5 bases, with 16 bases between the two germline ends. Germline CDR1 is LGHNA and CDR2 is YNFKEQ. There are 16 residues in the CDR3.

This clone is a singleton in its sample. V gene TRBV5-1 combines with J gene TRBJ1-2, with 9 positions matching TRBD1. This CDR3 has 16 residues. J lost 4 bases, V lost 3 bases, and 10 bases had no gene match. Germline values: CDR1 SGHRS, CDR2 YFSETQ. In DNA, the CDR3 is TGCGCCAGCAGCTCCGGAAGGACAGGGGAAATCTATGGCTACACCTTC. Protein product: CASSSGRTGEIYGYTF.

V usage is TRBV19 and J usage is TRBJ1-3; weak D call: TRBD1 (5 bases). The CDR3 is 15 amino acids. Trimming removed 8 bases from V and 0 bases from J, with 14 bases in between. Germline values: CDR1 LNHDA, CDR2 SQIVND (reference sequence). In DNA, the CDR3 is TGTGCCAGTGACCGGGGCGGGAGCTCTGGAAACACCATATATTTT. This sequence encodes CASDRGGSSGNTIYF.

The chain recombines TRBV24-1 with TRBJ2-5; TRBD1 matches 11 bases. In germline, CDR1 is KGHDR, CDR2 SFDVKD. Trimming took 4 bases from V and 5 from J; bases not matched to a gene: 11. The CDR3 runs to 17 residues. CDR3 amino acids: CATSEPAGTGGFETQYF. The CDR3 DNA is TGTGCCACCAGTGAACCGGCCGGGACAGGGGGTTTCGAGACCCAGTACTTC.

The chain carries TRBV28 and TRBJ1-5; D gene uncertain. This CDR3 is built from 16 residues. The ends were cut back, 2 bases at V and 2 bases at J, with 13 bases in the middle. Germline loops: CDR1 MDHEN, CDR2 SYDVKM. CDR3 loop: CASSLNSLGGNQPQHF. DNA for the CDR3: TGTGCCAGCAGTTTAAACAGCCTCGGGGGCAATCAGCCCCAGCATTTT. Drawing the rest from reference TRBV28 and TRBJ1-5, the complete variable domain is DVKVTQSSRYLVKRTGEKVFLECVQDMDHENMFWYRQDPGLGLRLIYFSYDVKMKEKGDIPEGYSVSREKKERFSLILESASTNQTSMYLCASSLNSLGGNQPQHFGDGTRLSIL.

The chain links TRBV19 to TRBJ1-3; 7 nucleotides align to TRBD1. Germline-derived CDR1 and CDR2 are LNHDA and SQIVND (reference sequence). The CDR3 runs 15 residues. Trimming cost V 3 bases and J 3 bases; bases outside gene matches: 5. The CDR3 reads CASSISGGSGNTIYF. The CDR3 DNA is TGTGCCAGTAGTATCTCAGGGGGAAGTGGAAACACCATATATTTT. The full variable domain, its missing parts supplied by reference TRBV19 and TRBJ1-3, is DGGITQSPKYLFRKEGQNVTLSCEQNLNHDAMYWYRQDPGQGLRLIYYSQIVNDFQKGDIAEGYSVSREKKESFPLTVTSAQKNPTAFYLCASSISGGSGNTIYFGEGSWLTVV.